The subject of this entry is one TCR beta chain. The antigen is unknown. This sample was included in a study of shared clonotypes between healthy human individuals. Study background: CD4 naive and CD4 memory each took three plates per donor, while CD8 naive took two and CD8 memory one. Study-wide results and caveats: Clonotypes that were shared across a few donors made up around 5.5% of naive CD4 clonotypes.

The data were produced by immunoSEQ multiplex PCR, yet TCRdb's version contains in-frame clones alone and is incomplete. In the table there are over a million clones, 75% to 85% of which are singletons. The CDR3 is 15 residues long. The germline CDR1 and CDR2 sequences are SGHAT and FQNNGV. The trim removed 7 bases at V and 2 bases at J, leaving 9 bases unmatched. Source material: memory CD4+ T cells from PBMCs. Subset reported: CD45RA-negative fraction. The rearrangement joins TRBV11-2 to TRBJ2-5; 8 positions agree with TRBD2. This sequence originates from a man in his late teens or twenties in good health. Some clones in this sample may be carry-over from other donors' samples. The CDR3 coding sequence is TGTGCCAGCACCCGGGGGGGTAGCGGACAAGAGACCCAGTACTTC. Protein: CASTRGGSGQETQYF.